The 14 T cell receptor beta chains presented below share a single source sample, sequenced in a study of T cells after yellow fever vaccination. TCRdb recomputed calls from the 5' RACE reads with MiXCR, one row per CDR3 protein. The sample includes about 630,000 distinct CDR3 sequences, approximately 13% of them seen just once. The source was PBMCs, collected on the day of the yellow fever booster vaccination. These receptors originate from a man aged 25-45 years who received the YFV17D yellow fever vaccine.

V gene TRBV5-1 combines with J gene TRBJ2-5; TRBD2 matches at 9 bases. Germline lookup yields CDR1 SGHRS and CDR2 YFSETQ. This CDR3 spans 16 amino acids. With V trimmed by 2 bases and J by 5 bases, 10 bases remained unmatched. CDR3 nucleotide sequence: TGCGCCAGCAGCTTAGGCTTGGTAGCGGGAGCGGAGACCCAGTACTTC. Protein: CASSLGLVAGAETQYF.

This clonotype was counted only a few times. The CDR3 DNA sequence: TGTGCCAGCAGCCTCAGGGGGTTCTCCTACGAGCAGTACTTC. Translation: CASSLRGFSYEQYF. V is TRBV6-1 and J is TRBJ2-7; TRBD1 matches at 7 bases. The CDR3 spans 14 residues. Per the germline V gene, CDR1 is MNHNS and CDR2 is SASEGT. The trim removed 6 bases at V and 0 bases at J, leaving 5 bases unmatched.

The chain joins TRBV29-1 to TRBJ2-1, with D maybe TRBD1 (5 bases). Trimming pared 7 bases from V and 3 bases from J, leaving 7 bases between. Germline V gene data show CDR1 as SQVTM and CDR2 as ANQGSEA. CDR3 length: 11 residues. CDR3 sequence: CSADIYNEQFF. The DNA for the CDR3 is TGCAGCGCGGACATCTACAATGAGCAGTTCTTC.

This clonotype was picked up a small number of times. The chain joins TRBV6-2 or TRBV6-3 to TRBJ2-7, with TRBD2 identical over 7 bases. Trimming took 6 bases from V and 0 from J; bases not matched to a gene: 14. CDR3 length: 17 residues. Germline V lookup: CDR1 MNHEY, CDR2 SVGEGT. This chain's CDR3 is CASRTGLVASSSYEQYF. Written as DNA, the CDR3 is TGTGCCAGCAGAACAGGACTAGTAGCGAGTAGCTCCTACGAGCAGTACTTC.

The J gene is TRBJ2-7, the V gene TRBV7-2; D not certain. V was shortened by 5 bases and J by 3 bases, with 11 bases between the two germline ends. The germline V gene encodes CDR1 SGHTA and CDR2 FQGNSA. The CDR3 is made up of 13 amino acids. The CDR3 nucleotides are TGTGCCAGCAGCCTTGGGATCTACTACGAGCAGTACTTC. It codes for CASSLGIYYEQYF.

This clonotype occurred many times. The rearrangement uses TRBV5-1 and TRBJ2-1; 7 bases map to TRBD1. In germline, CDR1 is SGHRS, CDR2 YFSETQ. This CDR3 comprises 15 residues. J lost 10 bases, V lost 0 bases, and 10 bases had no gene match. The DNA of the CDR3 is TGCGCCAGCAGCTTGGGATGGCAGGGGGTAGGAGAGCAGTTCTTC. Residues: CASSLGWQGVGEQFF.

This clonotype came up many times. The V and J genes are TRBV5-1 and TRBJ2-1, with D tentatively TRBD1 (6 bases). The CDR3 spans 15 residues. Trimming removed 0 bases from V and 1 base from J, with 8 bases in between. In germline, CDR1 is SGHRS, CDR2 YFSETQ. Written as DNA, the CDR3 is TGCGCCAGCAGCTTGGCGCAGGGGTCCTACAATGAGCAGTTCTTC. The encoded protein is CASSLAQGSYNEQFF.

This sequence joins TRBV4-2 and TRBJ2-7; possible D gene TRBD2, 5 bases. CDR3 size: 17 residues. Looked up from germline, CDR1 is LGHNA and CDR2 is YNFKEQ. V dropped 0 bases and J dropped 3 bases, with 18 bases sitting between them. The CDR3 here is CASSQEEDSAFVYEQYF. The CDR3 nucleotides are TGTGCCAGCAGCCAAGAGGAGGACTCAGCTTTCGTCTACGAGCAGTACTTC.

This clonotype has a handful of counts. The CDR3 DNA reads TGTGCCAGCAGCCAGGGGTGGACTGAAGCTTTCTTT. This encodes CASSQGWTEAFF. J is TRBJ1-1 and V is TRBV14; no clear D gene. This CDR3 is built from 12 residues. Per the germline V gene, CDR1 is SGHDN and CDR2 is FVKESK. V was shortened by 3 bases and J by 5 bases, with 7 bases between the two germline ends.

This clonotype has only a few counts. The CDR3 sequence is CASSFLRGSGYTF. The CDR3, as DNA: TGTGCCAGCAGTTTTTTGAGGGGTTCTGGCTACACCTTC. The chain carries TRBV12-3 or TRBV12-4 and TRBJ1-2, with a tentative D call TRBD1 (5 bases). CDR3 length equals 13 residues. Trimming took off 3 bases at V and 7 bases at J, with 12 bases between the two ends.

This clonotype was counted only a few times. The V and J genes are TRBV6-2 or TRBV6-3 and TRBJ2-5; TRBD2 matches at 7 bases. This CDR3 is 16 amino acids long. Germline V gives CDR1 MNHEY, CDR2 SVGEGT. Trimming cost V 5 bases and J 7 bases; bases outside gene matches: 16. In nucleotides, the CDR3 is TGTGCCAGCAGTCCTCAACGGCCAGCGGGGACCATGACCCAGTACTTC. It codes for CASSPQRPAGTMTQYF.

This clonotype was counted between two and nine times. The chain links TRBV7-8 to TRBJ2-1, with TRBD2 matching 8 bases. Germline-derived CDR1 and CDR2 are SGHVS and FQNEAQ. Unmatched junction bases numbered 8, after V lost 4 bases and J lost 0 bases. There are 17 residues in the CDR3. CDR3 protein: CASSYLLAGLSYNEQFF. The CDR3 DNA is TGTGCCAGCAGCTACCTTCTAGCGGGCCTCTCCTACAATGAGCAGTTCTTC.

The gene calls are TRBV7-2 and TRBJ2-7, with TRBD1 matching over 7 bases. The ends lost 5 bases at V and 2 bases at J; junction bases unmatched: 9. Germline V gene data show CDR1 as SGHTA and CDR2 as FQGNSA. The CDR3 runs 15 residues. CDR3 amino acids: CASSVREGGPYEQYF. The CDR3 nucleotides read TGTGCCAGCAGCGTTCGGGAAGGGGGCCCCTACGAGCAGTACTTC. Full variable domain (remainder filled in from reference TRBV7-2 and TRBJ2-7): GAGVSQSPSNKVTEKGKDVELRCDPISGHTALYWYRQSLGQGLEFLIYFQGNSAPDKSGLPSDRFSAERTGGSVSTLTIQRTQQEDSAVYLCASSVREGGPYEQYFGPGTRLTVT.

This CDR3 is CASSYGTGSPDTQYF. CDR3 DNA sequence: TGCGCCAGCAGTTACGGGACAGGGTCGCCAGATACGCAGTATTTT. The V gene is TRBV10-1, the J gene TRBJ2-3; 9 bases agree with TRBD1. J lost 4 bases, V lost 5 bases, and 7 bases had no gene match. This CDR3 comprises 15 residues. Germline assignment: CDR1 WNHNN and CDR2 SYGVQD (reference sequence).